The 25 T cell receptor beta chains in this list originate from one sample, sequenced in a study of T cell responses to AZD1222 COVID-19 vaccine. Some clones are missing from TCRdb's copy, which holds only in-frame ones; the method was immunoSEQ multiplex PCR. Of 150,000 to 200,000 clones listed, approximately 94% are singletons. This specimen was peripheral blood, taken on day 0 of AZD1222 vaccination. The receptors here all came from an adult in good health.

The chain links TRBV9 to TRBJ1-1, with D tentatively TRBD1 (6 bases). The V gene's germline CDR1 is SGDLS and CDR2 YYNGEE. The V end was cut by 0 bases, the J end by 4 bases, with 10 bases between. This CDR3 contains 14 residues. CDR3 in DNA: TGTGCCAGCAGCGTAGCGGGGGCTGGCACTGAAGCTTTCTTT. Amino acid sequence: CASSVAGAGTEAFF.

The CDR3 is CASLGQGAMNTEAFF. The CDR3 DNA follows: TGTGCCAGCTTGGGACAGGGGGCGATGAACACTGAAGCTTTCTTT. The rearrangement uses TRBV2 and TRBJ1-1; 12 positions agree with TRBD1. The V segment lost 8 bases and the J segment 0 bases; nucleotides outside the gene matches: 4. The CDR3 sequence is 15 residues long. Germline V lookup: CDR1 SNHLY, CDR2 FYNNEI.

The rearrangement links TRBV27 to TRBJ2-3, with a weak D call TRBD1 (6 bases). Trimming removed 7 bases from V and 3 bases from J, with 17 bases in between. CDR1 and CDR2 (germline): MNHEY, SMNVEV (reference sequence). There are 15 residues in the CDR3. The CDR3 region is CASKPGRGATDTQYF. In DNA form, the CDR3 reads TGTGCCAGCAAACCGGGCAGGGGTGCTACAGATACGCAGTATTTT.

The CDR3 here is CASSLDRGRVNTEAFF. The CDR3 DNA follows: TGTGCCAGCAGTTTAGACAGGGGGCGTGTTAACACTGAAGCTTTCTTT. The chain links TRBV28 to TRBJ1-1, with TRBD1 identical over 10 bases. Unmatched junction bases numbered 5, after V lost 2 bases and J lost 2 bases. The germline V gene encodes CDR1 MDHEN and CDR2 SYDVKM. This CDR3 has 16 residues.

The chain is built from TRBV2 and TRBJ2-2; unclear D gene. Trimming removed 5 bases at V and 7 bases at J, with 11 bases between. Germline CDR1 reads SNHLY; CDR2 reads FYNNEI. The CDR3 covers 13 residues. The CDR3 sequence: CASSSDFGGELFF. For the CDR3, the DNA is TGTGCCAGCAGTTCCGATTTTGGCGGGGAGCTGTTTTTT.

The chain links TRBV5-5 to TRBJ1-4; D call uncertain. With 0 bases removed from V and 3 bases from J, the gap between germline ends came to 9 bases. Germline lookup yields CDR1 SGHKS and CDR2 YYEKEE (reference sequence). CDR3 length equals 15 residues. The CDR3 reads CASSLDIAANEKLFF. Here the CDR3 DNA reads TGTGCCAGCAGCTTGGATATAGCCGCTAATGAAAAACTGTTTTTT.

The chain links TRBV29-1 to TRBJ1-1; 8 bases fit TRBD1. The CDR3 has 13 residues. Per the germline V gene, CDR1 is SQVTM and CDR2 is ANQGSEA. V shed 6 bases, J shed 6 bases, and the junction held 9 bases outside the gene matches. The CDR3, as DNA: TGCAGCGTGGCACAGGGGGGAAAGGCTGAAGCTTTCTTT. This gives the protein CSVAQGGKAEAFF.

The CDR3 DNA follows: TGTGCCAGCAAGTCCCAGTCAGGCAGAGCTTATGGCTACACCTTC. As protein: CASKSQSGRAYGYTF. V usage is TRBV28 and J usage is TRBJ1-2; D unclear. The ends were cut back, 7 bases at V and 5 bases at J, with 20 bases in the middle. The germline V gene has CDR1 MDHEN and CDR2 SYDVKM. The CDR3 consists of 15 residues.

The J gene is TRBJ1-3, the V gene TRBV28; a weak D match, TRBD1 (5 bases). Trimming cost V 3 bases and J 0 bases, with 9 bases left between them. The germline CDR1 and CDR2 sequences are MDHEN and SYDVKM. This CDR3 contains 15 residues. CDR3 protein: CASSFGGSSGNTIYF. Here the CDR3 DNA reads TGTGCCAGCAGTTTTGGGGGGAGCTCTGGAAACACCATATATTTT.

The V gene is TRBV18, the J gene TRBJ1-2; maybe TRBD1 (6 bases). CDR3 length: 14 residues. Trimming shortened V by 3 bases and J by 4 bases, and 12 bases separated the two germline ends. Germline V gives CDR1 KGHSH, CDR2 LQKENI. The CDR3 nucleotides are TGTGCCAGCTCACCTTCACAGGGTGCCTATGGCTACACCTTC. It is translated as CASSPSQGAYGYTF.

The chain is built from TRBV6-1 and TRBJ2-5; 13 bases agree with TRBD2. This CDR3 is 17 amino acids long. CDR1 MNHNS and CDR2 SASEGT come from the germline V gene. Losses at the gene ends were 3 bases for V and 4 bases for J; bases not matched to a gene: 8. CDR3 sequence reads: CASSDWTSGRLAETQYF. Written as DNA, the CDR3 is TGTGCCAGCAGTGATTGGACTAGCGGGAGACTCGCAGAGACCCAGTACTTC.

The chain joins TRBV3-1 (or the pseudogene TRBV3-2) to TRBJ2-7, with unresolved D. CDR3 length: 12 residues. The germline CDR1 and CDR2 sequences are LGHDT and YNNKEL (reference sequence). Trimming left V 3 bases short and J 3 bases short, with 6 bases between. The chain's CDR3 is CASSQGGYEQYF. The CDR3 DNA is TGTGCCAGCAGCCAGGGTGGCTACGAGCAGTACTTC.

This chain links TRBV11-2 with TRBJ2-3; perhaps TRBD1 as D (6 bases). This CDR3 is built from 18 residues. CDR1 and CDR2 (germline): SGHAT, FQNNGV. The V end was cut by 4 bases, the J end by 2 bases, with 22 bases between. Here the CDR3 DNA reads TGTGCCAGCAGCTCAAATAGGCACAGGGTTGAGGACACAGATACGCAGTATTTT. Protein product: CASSSNRHRVEDTDTQYF.

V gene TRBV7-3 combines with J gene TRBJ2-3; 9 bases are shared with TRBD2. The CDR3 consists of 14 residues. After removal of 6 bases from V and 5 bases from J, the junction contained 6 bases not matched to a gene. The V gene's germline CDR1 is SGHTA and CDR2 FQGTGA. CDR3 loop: CASRLGTSLDTQYF. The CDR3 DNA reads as TGTGCCAGCAGACTAGGGACTAGCTTAGATACGCAGTATTTT.

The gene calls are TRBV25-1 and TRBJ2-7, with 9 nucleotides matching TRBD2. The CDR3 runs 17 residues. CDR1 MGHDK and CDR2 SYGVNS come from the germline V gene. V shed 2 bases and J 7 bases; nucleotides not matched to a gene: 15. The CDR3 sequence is CASSEIPTVAGVREQYF. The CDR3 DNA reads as TGTGCCAGCAGTGAAATCCCTACGGTAGCGGGAGTTCGGGAGCAGTACTTC.

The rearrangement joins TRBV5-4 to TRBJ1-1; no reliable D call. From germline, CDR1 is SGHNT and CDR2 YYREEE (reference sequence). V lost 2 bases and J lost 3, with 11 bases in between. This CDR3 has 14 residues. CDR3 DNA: TGTGCCAGCAGCTTTGAGTCCGCCTACACTGAAGCTTTCTTT. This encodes CASSFESAYTEAFF.

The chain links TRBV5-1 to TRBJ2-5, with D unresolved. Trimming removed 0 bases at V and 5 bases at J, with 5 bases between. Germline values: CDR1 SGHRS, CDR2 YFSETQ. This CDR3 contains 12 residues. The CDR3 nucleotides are TGCGCCAGCAGCTTGGACACCGAGACCCAGTACTTC. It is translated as CASSLDTETQYF.

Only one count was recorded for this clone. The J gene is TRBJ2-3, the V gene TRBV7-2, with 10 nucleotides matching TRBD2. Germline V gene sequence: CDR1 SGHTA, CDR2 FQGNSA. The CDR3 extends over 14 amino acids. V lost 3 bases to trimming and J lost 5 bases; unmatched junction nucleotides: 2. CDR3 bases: TGTGCCAGCAGCTTCCGGACTAGCGGAGATACGCAGTATTTT. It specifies CASSFRTSGDTQYF.

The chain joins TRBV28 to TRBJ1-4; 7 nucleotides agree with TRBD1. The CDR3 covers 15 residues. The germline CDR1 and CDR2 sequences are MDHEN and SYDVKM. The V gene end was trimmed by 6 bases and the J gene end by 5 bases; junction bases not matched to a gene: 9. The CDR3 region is CASSSRRGPNEKLFF. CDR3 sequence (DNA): TGTGCCAGCAGCTCCCGGAGGGGGCCAAATGAAAAACTGTTTTTT.

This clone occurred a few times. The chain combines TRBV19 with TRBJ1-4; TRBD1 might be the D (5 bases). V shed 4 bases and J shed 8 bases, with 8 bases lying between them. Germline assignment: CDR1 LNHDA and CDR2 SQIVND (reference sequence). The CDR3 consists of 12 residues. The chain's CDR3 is CASSTGREKLFF. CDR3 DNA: TGTGCCAGTAGTACGGGGCGAGAAAAACTGTTTTTT.

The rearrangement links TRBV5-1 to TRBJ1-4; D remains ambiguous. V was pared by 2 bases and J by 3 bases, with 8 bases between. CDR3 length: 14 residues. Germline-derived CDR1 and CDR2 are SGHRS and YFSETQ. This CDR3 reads CASSLGTPNEKLFF. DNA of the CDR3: TGCGCCAGCAGCTTAGGTACCCCTAATGAAAAACTGTTTTTT.

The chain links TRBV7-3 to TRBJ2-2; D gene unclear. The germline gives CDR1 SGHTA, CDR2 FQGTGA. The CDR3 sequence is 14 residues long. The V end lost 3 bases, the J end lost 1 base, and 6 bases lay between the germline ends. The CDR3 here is CASSFGKNTGELFF. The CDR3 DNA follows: TGTGCCAGCAGCTTCGGCAAGAACACCGGGGAGCTGTTTTTT.

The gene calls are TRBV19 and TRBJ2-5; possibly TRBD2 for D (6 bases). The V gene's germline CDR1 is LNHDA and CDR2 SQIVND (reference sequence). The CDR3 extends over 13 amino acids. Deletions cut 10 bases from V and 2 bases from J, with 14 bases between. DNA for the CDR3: TGTGCCACCCAACGGGGGAGGCAAGAGACCCAGTACTTC. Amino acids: CATQRGRQETQYF.

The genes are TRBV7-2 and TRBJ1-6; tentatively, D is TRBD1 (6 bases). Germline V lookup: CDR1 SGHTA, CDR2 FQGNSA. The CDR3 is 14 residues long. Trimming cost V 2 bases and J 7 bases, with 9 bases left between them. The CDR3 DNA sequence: TGTGCCAGCAGCTTACAAGGACAGAATTCACCCCTCCACTTT. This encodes CASSLQGQNSPLHF.

CDR3 amino acids: CASSLPGGSPTLGANVLTF. The DNA for the CDR3 is TGTGCCAGCAGTTTACCTGGGGGCTCACCTACCCTTGGGGCCAACGTCCTGACTTTC. The rearrangement uses TRBV28 and TRBJ2-6; a possible D gene is TRBD1 (6 bases). The CDR3 covers 19 residues. Germline CDR1 and CDR2: MDHEN and SYDVKM. The V and J ends lost 2 bases and 3 bases respectively, with 20 bases between them.